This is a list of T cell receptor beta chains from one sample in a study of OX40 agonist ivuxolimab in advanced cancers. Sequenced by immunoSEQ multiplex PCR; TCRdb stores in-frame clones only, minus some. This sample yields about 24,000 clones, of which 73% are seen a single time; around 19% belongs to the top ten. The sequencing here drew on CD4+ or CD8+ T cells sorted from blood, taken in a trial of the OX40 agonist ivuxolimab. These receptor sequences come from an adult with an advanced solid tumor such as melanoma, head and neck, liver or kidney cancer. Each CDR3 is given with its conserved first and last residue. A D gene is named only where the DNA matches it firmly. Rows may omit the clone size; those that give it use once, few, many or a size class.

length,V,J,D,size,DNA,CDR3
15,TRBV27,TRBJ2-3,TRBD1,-,TGTGCCAGCAGCGCCGGGACAGGGGGCACAGATACGCAGTATTTT,CASSAGTGGTDTQYF
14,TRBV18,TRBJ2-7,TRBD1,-,TGTGCCAGCTCCCCGGGACAGGGGTTCTACGAGCAGTACTTC,CASSPGQGFYEQYF
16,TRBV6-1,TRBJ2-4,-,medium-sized,TGTGCCAGCAGTGAAAGGCAGGGACTAGCCAAAAACATTCAGTACTTC,CASSERQGLAKNIQYF
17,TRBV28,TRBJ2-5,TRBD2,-,TGTGCCAGCAGTTCCGGGATACTAGCGGGGGGCAGAGAGACCCAGTACTTC,CASSSGILAGGRETQYF
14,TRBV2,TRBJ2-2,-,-,TGTGCCAGCAGCCAAGCCGGAGGCGCCGGGGAGCTGTTTTTT,CASSQAGGAGELFF
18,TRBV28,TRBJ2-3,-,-,TGTGCCAGCAGTTTAGGTCAGACCCTTATTTCTAGCACAGATACGCAGTATTTT,CASSLGQTLISSTDTQYF
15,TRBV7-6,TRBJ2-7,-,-,TGTGCCAGCAGCTTAGAGAACAGTGATTTCTACGAGCAGTACTTC,CASSLENSDFYEQYF
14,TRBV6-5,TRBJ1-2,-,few,TGTGCCAGCAGTAACCCGGGGGGCGCGAATGGCTACACCTTC,CASSNPGGANGYTF
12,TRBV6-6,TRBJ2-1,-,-,TGTGCCAGCCGAGACGGATACAATGAGCAGTTCTTC,CASRDGYNEQFF
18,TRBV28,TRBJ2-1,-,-,TGTGCCAGCAGTTCGGACCTCTCCACAGGGAGCTCCTACAATGAGCAGTTCTTC,CASSSDLSTGSSYNEQFF
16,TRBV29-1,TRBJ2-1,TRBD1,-,TGCAGCGTTGAAGACCCGGGTGCTCAGGGGGCGGATGAGCAGTTCTTC,CSVEDPGAQGADEQFF
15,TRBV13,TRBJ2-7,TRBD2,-,TGTGCCAGCAGCTTAGGCATGGGGGGGATCTACGAGCAGTACTTC,CASSLGMGGIYEQYF
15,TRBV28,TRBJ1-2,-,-,TGTGCCAGCAGTTTGATTCGGGGGCGAACGAAGGACTACACCTTC,CASSLIRGRTKDYTF
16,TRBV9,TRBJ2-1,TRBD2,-,TGTGCCAGCAGCACCCGGTCTAGCGGTCCCTACAATGAGCAGTTCTTC,CASSTRSSGPYNEQFF
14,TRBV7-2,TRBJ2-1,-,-,TGTGCCAGCAGCTTCTCGACAGAATACAATGAGCAGTTCTTC,CASSFSTEYNEQFF
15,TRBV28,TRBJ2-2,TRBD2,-,TGTGCCAGCAGAATTCGAACTAGCGGAACCGGGGAGCTGTTTTTT,CASRIRTSGTGELFF
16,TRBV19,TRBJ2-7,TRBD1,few,TGTGCCAGTAGTAAATCCTGGACAGGGGACTCCTACGAGCAGTACTTC,CASSKSWTGDSYEQYF
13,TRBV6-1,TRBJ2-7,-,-,TGTGCCAGCAGCCCCTCAGGGGTCTGGGAGCAGTACTTC,CASSPSGVWEQYF
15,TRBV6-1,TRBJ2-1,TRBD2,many,TGTGCCAGCAGTCTTAGCGGGGGAAACTACAATGAGCAGTTCTTC,CASSLSGGNYNEQFF
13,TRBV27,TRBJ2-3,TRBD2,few,TGTGCCTCTGTGGCGGGGGGCACAGATACGCAGTATTTT,CASVAGGTDTQYF
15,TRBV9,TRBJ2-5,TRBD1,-,TGTGCCAGCAGCCCCACATGGACAGGGGGAGAGACCCAGTACTTC,CASSPTWTGGETQYF
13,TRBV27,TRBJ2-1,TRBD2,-,TGTGCCAGCACCTCCGGGGGGGGGCGTGAGCAGTTCTTC,CASTSGGGREQFF
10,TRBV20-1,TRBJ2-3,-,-,TGCAGTGCCGGGGCAGATACGCAGTATTTT,CSAGADTQYF
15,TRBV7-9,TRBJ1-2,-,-,TGTGCCAGCAGCTCGGCCCCGGGAGCTAACTATGGCTACACCTTC,CASSSAPGANYGYTF
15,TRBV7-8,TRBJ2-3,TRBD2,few,TGTGCCAGCAGCTTATTCAAGCGGGGTGGCGATACGCAGTATTTT,CASSLFKRGGDTQYF
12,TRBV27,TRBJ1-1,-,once,TGTGCCAGCATAGGTTTGAACACTGAAGCTTTCTTT,CASIGLNTEAFF
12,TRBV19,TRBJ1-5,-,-,TGTGCCAGTAGCTCTTCCCGGGAGCCCCAGCATTTT,CASSSSREPQHF
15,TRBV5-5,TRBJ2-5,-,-,TGTGCCAGCAGCCCCGGGACATCGTACCAAGAGACCCAGTACTTC,CASSPGTSYQETQYF
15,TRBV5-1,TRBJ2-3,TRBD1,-,TGCGCCAGCAGCCCGAGGACAGGGACCGCAGATACGCAGTATTTT,CASSPRTGTADTQYF
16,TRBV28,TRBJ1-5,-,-,TGTGCCAGCAAACCGTTTTTGTCGGAGCTCAATCAGCCCCAGCATTTT,CASKPFLSELNQPQHF
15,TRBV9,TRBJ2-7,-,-,TGTGCCAGCAGCGTAGCAGGCGGGACCCCGGACGAGCAGTACTTC,CASSVAGGTPDEQYF
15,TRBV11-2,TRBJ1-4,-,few,TGTGCCAGCAGCCAAGAGGCGTCAGGCCAGGAAAAACTGTTTTTT,CASSQEASGQEKLFF
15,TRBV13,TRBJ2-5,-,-,TGTGCCAGCAGCCCCCACAGACAGGCCGGGGAGACCCAGTACTTC,CASSPHRQAGETQYF
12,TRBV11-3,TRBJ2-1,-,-,TGTGCCAGCAGCTTAGATTTCAATGAGCAGTTCTTC,CASSLDFNEQFF
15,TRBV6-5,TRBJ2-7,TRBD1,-,TGTGCCAGCAGTCCTCGGACAGGGGGCCACTACGAGCAGTACTTC,CASSPRTGGHYEQYF
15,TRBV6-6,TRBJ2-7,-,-,TGTGCCAGCAGTTACTCGAGATCCGGATCCAACGAGCAGTACTTC,CASSYSRSGSNEQYF
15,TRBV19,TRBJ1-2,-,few,TGTGCCAGTAGTATCCAAGCAGGGGCGATTGAAGGCTACACCTTC,CASSIQAGAIEGYTF
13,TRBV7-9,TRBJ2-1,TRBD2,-,TGTGCCAGCAGCCTCGGGACTAGAAATGAGCAGTTCTTC,CASSLGTRNEQFF
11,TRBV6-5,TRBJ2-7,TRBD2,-,TGTGCCAGCGGCGGGGGAGGGGAGCAGTACTTC,CASGGGGEQYF
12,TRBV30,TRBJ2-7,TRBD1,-,TGTGCCGAGGACAGGGGCGGGTACGAGCAGTACTTC,CAEDRGGYEQYF
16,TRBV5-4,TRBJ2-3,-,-,TGTGCCAGCAGCTCCCCGTCTGGCGGGGCCACAGATACGCAGTATTTT,CASSSPSGGATDTQYF
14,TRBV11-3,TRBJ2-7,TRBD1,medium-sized,TGTGCCAGCAGCCCCAGGGACAGCCCCTACGAGCAGTACTTC,CASSPRDSPYEQYF
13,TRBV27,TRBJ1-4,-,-,TGTGCCAGCGGTGTCCTCAGGGGTGAAAAACTGTTTTTT,CASGVLRGEKLFF
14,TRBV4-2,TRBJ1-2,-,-,TGTGCCAGCAGCCAGACTGGACTGCAGTATGGCTACACCTTC,CASSQTGLQYGYTF
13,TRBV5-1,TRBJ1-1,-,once,TGCGCCAGCAGCCTGGGACTTTTAACTGAAGCTTTCTTT,CASSLGLLTEAFF